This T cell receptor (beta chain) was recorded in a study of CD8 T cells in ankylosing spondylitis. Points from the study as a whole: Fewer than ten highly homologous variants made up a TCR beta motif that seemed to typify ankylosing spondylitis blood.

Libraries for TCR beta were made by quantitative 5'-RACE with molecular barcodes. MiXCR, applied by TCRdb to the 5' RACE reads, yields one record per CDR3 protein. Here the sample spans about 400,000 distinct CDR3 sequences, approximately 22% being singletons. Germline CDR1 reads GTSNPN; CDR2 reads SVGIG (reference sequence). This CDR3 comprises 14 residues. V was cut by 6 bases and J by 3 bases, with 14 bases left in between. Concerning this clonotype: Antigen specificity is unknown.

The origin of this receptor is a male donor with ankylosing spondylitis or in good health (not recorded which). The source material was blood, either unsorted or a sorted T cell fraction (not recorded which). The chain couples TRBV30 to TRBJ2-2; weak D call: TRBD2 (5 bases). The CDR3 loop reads CACGLGEDTGELFF. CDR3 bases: TGTGCCTGTGGATTGGGAGAGGACACCGGGGAGCTGTTTTTT.